The clone carrying this T cell receptor (beta chain) was counted between two and nine times. Its antigen is currently unknown. The data belong to a study of T cells after posttransplantation cyclophosphamide. The study, taken as a whole, reports: Donor-recipient repertoire similarity was low at 1-2 months, rising over year one.

Generated by immunoSEQ multiplex PCR, the TCRdb table keeps only in-frame clones and is missing some. The record shows tens of thousands of clones for this sample, with no singletons present. This CDR3 has 16 amino acids. CDR1 is KGHSH and CDR2 is LQKENI in the germline V gene. With 0 bases removed from V and 0 bases from J, the gap between germline ends came to 9 bases. This sequence joins TRBV18 and TRBJ2-4; the D is unclear. The TCR sequence derives from a woman in her fifties or sixties in good health and a related stem cell transplant donor. Sequences were obtained from PBMCs. CDR3 bases: TGTGCCAGCTCACCACCACTCGCGTCAGCCAAAAACATTCAGTACTTC. Translating it yields CASSPPLASAKNIQYF.